The clone carrying this TCR beta chain came up many times. This sample stems from a study of T cell repertoires in cytomegalovirus infection. From the reads, TCRdb called clonotypes with MiXCR, one entry per CDR3 protein. The table includes 560,000 or so distinct CDR3 sequences, more than 15% detected once. Trimming took 3 bases from V and 2 from J, leaving 20 bases between them. The CDR3 consists of 18 residues. V gene TRBV12-3 or TRBV12-4 combines with J gene TRBJ2-1, with D perhaps matching TRBD1 or TRBD2 (5 bases each). The sample consisted of CD8+ T cells from PBMCs. The receptor's source is a human donor in good health (CMV status not recorded). Some clones in this sample may be carry-over from other donors' samples. CDR3 in DNA: TGTGCCAGCAGTTTGGCCCGAAGCCGGGACCCCACCTACAATGAGCAGTTCTTC. Its translation: CASSLARSRDPTYNEQFF.